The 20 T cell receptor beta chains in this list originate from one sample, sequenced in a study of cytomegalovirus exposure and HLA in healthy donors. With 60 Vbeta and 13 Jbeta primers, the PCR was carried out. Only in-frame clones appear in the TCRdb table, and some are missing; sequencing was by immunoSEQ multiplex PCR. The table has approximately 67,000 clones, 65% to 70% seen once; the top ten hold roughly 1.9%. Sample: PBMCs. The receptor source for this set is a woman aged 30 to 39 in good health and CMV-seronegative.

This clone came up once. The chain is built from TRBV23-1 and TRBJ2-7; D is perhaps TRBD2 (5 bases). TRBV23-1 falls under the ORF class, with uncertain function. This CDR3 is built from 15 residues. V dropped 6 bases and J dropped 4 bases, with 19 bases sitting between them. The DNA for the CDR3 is TGCGCCAGCAGGGACTCCGAAAGGCCCAGTTACGAGCAGTACTTC. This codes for CASRDSERPSYEQYF.

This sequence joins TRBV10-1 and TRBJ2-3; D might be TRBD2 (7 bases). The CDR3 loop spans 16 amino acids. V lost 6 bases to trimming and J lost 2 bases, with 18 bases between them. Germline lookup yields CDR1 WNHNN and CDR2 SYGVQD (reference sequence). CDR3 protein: CASSDPGGPNTDTQYF. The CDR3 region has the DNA TGCGCCAGCAGCGATCCCGGGGGGCCGAACACAGATACGCAGTATTTT.

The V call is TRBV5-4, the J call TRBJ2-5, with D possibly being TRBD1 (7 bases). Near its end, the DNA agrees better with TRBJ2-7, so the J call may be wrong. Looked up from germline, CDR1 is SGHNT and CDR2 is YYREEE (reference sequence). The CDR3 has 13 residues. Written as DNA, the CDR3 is TGTGCCAGCAGCTTCAGGGGGGCGTACGAGCAGTACTTC. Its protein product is CASSFRGAYEQYF.

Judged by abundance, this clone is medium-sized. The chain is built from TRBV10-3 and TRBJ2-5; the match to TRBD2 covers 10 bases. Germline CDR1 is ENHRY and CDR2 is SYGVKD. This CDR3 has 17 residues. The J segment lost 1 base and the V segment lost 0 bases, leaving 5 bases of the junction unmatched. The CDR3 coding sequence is TGTGCCATCAGTGAGTCGAATAGCGGGGGGCCCCAAGAGACCCAGTACTTC. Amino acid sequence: CAISESNSGGPQETQYF.

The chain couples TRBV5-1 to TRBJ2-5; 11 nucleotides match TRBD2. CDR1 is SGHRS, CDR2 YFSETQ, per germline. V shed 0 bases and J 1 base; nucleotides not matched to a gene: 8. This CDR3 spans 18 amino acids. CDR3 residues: CASSLGPSGGFRQETQYF. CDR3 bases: TGCGCCAGCAGCTTGGGGCCTAGCGGGGGGTTTCGCCAAGAGACCCAGTACTTC.

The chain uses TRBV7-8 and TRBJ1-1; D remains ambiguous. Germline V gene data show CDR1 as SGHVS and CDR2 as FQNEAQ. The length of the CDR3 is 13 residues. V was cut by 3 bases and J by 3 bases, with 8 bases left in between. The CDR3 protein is CASSFADYTEAFF. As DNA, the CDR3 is TGTGCCAGCAGCTTCGCCGACTACACTGAAGCTTTCTTT.

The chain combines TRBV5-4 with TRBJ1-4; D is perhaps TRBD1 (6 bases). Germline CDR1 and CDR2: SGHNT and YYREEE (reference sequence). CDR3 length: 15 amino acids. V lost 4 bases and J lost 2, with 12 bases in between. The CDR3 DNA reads TGTGCCAGCAGCGGGGGCCAAGGCACTAATGAAAAACTGTTTTTT. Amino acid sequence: CASSGGQGTNEKLFF.

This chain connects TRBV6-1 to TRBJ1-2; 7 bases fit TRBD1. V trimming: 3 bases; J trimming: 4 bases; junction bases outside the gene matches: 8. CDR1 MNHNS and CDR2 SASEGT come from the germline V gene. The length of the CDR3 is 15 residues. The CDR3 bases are TGTGCCAGCAGTGAGTACGGACAGGTACCCTATGGCTACACCTTC. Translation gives CASSEYGQVPYGYTF.

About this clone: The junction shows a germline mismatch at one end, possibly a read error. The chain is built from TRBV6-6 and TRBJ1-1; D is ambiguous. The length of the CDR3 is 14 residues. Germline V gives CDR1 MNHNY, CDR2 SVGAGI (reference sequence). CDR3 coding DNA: TGTGCCATCAGTGAGTCGGGTCGGGAGCTTGAAGCTTTCTTT. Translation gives CAISESGRELEAFF.

The CDR3 spells CASSSGTGLRELFF. The CDR3, as DNA: TGTGCCAGCAGCTCCGGGACAGGGTTGCGGGAGCTGTTTTTT. V is TRBV5-6 and J is TRBJ2-2, with 9 bases lining up with TRBD1. Germline values: CDR1 SGHDT, CDR2 YYEEEE. V was clipped by 3 bases and J by 9 bases; unmatched bases: 6. CDR3 length: 14 residues.

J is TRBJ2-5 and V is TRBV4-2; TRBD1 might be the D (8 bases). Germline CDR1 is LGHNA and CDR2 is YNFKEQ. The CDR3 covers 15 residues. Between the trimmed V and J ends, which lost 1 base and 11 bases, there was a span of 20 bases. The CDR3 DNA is TGTGCCAGCAGCCAAGGGACAGGGAGGGTTATGCTGCAGTACTTC. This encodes CASSQGTGRVMLQYF.

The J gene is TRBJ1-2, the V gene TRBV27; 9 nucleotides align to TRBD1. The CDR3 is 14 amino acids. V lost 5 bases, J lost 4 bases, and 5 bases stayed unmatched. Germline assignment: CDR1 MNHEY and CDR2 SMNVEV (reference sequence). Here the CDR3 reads CASSTGQGAYGYTF. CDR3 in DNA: TGTGCCAGCAGTACGGGACAGGGCGCCTATGGCTACACCTTC.

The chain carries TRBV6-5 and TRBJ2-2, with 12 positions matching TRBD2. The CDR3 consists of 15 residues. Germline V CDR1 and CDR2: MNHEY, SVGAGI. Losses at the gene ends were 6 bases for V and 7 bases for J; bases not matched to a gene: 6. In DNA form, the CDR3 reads TGTGCCAGCAGAGTTCTAGCGGGGGGGTTCGGGGAGCTGTTTTTT. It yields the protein CASRVLAGGFGELFF.

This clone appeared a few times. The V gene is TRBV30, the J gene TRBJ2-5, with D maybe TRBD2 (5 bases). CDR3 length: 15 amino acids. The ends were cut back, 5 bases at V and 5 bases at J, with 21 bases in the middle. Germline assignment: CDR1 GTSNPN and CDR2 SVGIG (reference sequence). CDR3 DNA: TGTGCCTGGGTTCCTTCGCCGGGGTCGGGGGAGACCCAGTACTTC. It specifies CAWVPSPGSGETQYF. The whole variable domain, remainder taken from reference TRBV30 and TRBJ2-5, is SQTIHQWPATLVQPVGSPLSLECTVEGTSNPNLYWYRQAAGRGLQLLFYSVGIGQISSEVPQNLSASRPQDRQFILSSKKLLLSDSGFYLCAWVPSPGSGETQYFGPGTRLLVL.

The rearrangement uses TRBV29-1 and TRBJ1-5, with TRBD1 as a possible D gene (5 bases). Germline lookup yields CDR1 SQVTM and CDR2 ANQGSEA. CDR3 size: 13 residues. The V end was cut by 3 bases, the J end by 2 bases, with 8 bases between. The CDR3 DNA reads TGCAGCGTTGAGCTAGGGGGCAATCAGCCCCAGCATTTT. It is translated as CSVELGGNQPQHF.

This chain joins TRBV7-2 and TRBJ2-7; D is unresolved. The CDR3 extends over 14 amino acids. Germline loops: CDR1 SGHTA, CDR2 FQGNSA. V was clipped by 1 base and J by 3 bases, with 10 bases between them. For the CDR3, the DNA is TGTGCCAGCAGCTTAGAGTCAAGCGACTACGAGCAGTACTTC. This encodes CASSLESSDYEQYF.

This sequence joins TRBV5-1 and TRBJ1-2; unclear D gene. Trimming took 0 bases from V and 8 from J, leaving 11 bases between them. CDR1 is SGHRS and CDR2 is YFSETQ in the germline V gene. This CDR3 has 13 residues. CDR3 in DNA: TGCGCCAGCAGCTTGGATCCAGGAAACGGCTACACCTTC. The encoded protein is CASSLDPGNGYTF.

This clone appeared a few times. CDR3 sequence (DNA): TGTGCCAGCAGCTTGGGGGGGATAGCGGGGCCTTCGGACAATGAGCAGTTCTTC. Its protein is CASSLGGIAGPSDNEQFF. This rearrangement joins TRBV13 to TRBJ2-1; 8 nucleotides line up with TRBD2. Germline-derived CDR1 and CDR2 are PRHDT and FYEKMQ (reference sequence). V lost 3 bases and J lost 5; bases outside the gene matches: 15. This CDR3 has 18 amino acids.

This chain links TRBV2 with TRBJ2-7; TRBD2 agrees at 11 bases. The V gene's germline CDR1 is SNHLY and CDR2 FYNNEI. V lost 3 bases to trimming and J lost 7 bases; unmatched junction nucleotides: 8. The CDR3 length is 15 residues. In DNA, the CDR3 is TGTGCCAGCAGTGATTTACTAGCGGGGGCGGGGGAGCAGTACTTC. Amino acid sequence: CASSDLLAGAGEQYF.

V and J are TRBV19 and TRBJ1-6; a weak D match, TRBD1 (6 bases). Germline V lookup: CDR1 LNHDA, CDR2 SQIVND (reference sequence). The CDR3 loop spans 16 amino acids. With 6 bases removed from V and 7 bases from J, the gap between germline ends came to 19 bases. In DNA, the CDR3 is TGTGCCAGTAGGATTGGGGGGGCCAGGGTGAATTCACCCCTCCACTTT. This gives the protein CASRIGGARVNSPLHF.